The 11 T cell receptor beta chains below all came from one sample that was sequenced in a study of CD8 T cells in ankylosing spondylitis. TCRdb independently ran MiXCR on the 5' RACE reads; one entry per CDR3 protein. In the table there are about 160,000 distinct CDR3 sequences, 9.8% of which are singletons. The sequencing sample was made of blood, either unsorted or a sorted T cell fraction (not recorded which). All receptors come from a female donor with ankylosing spondylitis or in good health (not recorded which).

The chain carries TRBV20-1 and TRBJ2-1; D not resolved. Trimming shortened V by 4 bases and J by 3 bases, and 10 bases separated the two germline ends. In germline, CDR1 is DFQATT, CDR2 SNEGSKA (reference sequence). This CDR3 region has 13 residues. The CDR3 sequence: CSATSSVYNEQFF. The DNA of the CDR3 is TGCAGTGCTACTAGTAGTGTCTACAATGAGCAGTTCTTC.

This clonotype showed up many times. Compared with germline, one end of the junction differs, possibly owing to a read error. The genes are TRBV20-1 and TRBJ1-3; 11 bases agree with TRBD1. Per germline, CDR1 DFQATT and CDR2 SNEGSKA (reference sequence). The CDR3 length is 13 residues. The CDR3 is CSASGQGASQVHF. CDR3 sequence (DNA): TGCAGTGCTAGTGGACAGGGGGCGTCCCAGGTGCATTTT.

This clonotype was observed at least ten times. J is TRBJ2-5 and V is TRBV12-3 or TRBV12-4; 7 positions agree with TRBD2. Germline trimming cut 7 bases from V and 5 bases from J; bases unmatched to any gene: 7. CDR3 size: 13 residues. CDR3 sequence reads: CASTLSGWETQYF. The CDR3 nucleotides read TGTGCCAGCACCCTTAGCGGGTGGGAGACCCAGTACTTC.

There are many counts of this clonotype. V gene TRBV25-1 combines with J gene TRBJ2-3; either TRBD1 or TRBD2 may fit D (6 bases each). Germline V gene sequence: CDR1 MGHDK, CDR2 SYGVNS. Trimming pared 0 bases from V and 4 bases from J, leaving 14 bases between. This CDR3 is 16 amino acids long. The CDR3 loop reads CASSEYQEGEADTQYF. The CDR3 DNA reads TGTGCCAGCAGTGAATATCAGGAGGGGGAAGCAGATACGCAGTATTTT.

The chain recombines TRBV7-2 with TRBJ2-1; D ambiguous. The CDR3 has 15 residues. Germline CDR1 reads SGHTA; CDR2 reads FQGNSA. The V end was cut by 5 bases, the J end by 1 base, with 12 bases between. The CDR3 protein is CASSPHGSSYNEQFF. The DNA for the CDR3 is TGTGCCAGCAGCCCCCACGGTAGTTCCTACAATGAGCAGTTCTTC. Combining the CDR3 with reference TRBV7-2 and TRBJ2-1 gives the whole variable domain GAGVSQSPSNKVTEKGKDVELRCDPISGHTALYWYRQSLGQGLEFLIYFQGNSAPDKSGLPSDRFSAERTGGSVSTLTIQRTQQEDSAVYLCASSPHGSSYNEQFFGPGTRLTVL.

This clonotype was detected a few times. The chain combines TRBV20-1 with TRBJ1-2, with 11 nucleotides matching TRBD1. The V and J ends lost 5 bases and 2 bases, in that order; junction bases with no gene match: 4. Germline CDR1 reads DFQATT; CDR2 reads SNEGSKA (reference sequence). There are 14 residues in the CDR3. The CDR3 sequence: CSASGQGVNYGYTF. The CDR3 nucleotides are TGCAGTGCTTCGGGACAGGGGGTCAACTATGGCTACACCTTC.

The rearrangement joins TRBV5-4 to TRBJ2-7; no reliable D call. With 5 bases removed from V and 1 base from J, the gap between germline ends came to 10 bases. Per germline, CDR1 SGHNT and CDR2 YYREEE (reference sequence). The CDR3 is 13 residues long. This chain's CDR3 is CASRPFPSYEQYF. The CDR3 bases are TGTGCCAGCAGACCATTTCCGTCCTACGAGCAGTACTTC.

The chain employs TRBV29-1 and TRBJ2-7; 9 bases map to TRBD1. Germline V lookup: CDR1 SQVTM, CDR2 ANQGSEA. CDR3 size: 12 residues. Trimming cost V 7 bases and J 3 bases; bases outside gene matches: 4. The CDR3 DNA reads TGCAGCGGCGGGACAGGGAGCTACGAGCAGTACTTC. The encoded protein is CSGGTGSYEQYF.

V is TRBV25-1 and J is TRBJ2-2, with D perhaps being TRBD1 or TRBD2 (6 bases each). Germline V CDR1 and CDR2: MGHDK, SYGVNS. The CDR3 sequence is 16 residues long. Trimming took 5 bases from V and 4 from J, leaving 17 bases between them. The CDR3 coding sequence is TGTGCCAGCAGTCGCCCACGGGGGCGAGGCACCGGGGAGCTGTTTTTT. It is translated as CASSRPRGRGTGELFF.

With respect to this clonotype: It is likely a read error, because the conserved phenylalanine at the end of the CDR3 is missing. This chain connects TRBV5-6 to TRBJ2-7; no clear D gene. The CDR3 has 12 amino acids. The ends were cut back, 0 bases at V and 3 bases at J, with 4 bases in the middle. In germline, CDR1 is SGHDT, CDR2 YYEEEE. The CDR3 sequence is CASSLGGYEQYL. For the CDR3, the DNA is TGTGCCAGCAGCTTGGGCGGCTACGAGCAGTACTTA.

The V gene is TRBV7-9, the J gene TRBJ1-1; no reliable D call. The CDR3 contains 14 residues. The V end was cut by 6 bases, the J end by 2 bases, with 13 bases between. From germline, CDR1 is SEHNR and CDR2 FQNEAQ (reference sequence). Here the CDR3 reads CASSPGRFNTEAFF. The CDR3 DNA is TGTGCCAGCAGTCCTGGACGGTTTAACACTGAAGCTTTCTTT.